These 21 T cell receptor beta chains came from one sample sequenced in a study of human T cells and chemical hapten exposure. In TCRdb, the 5' RACE reads were re-called with MiXCR into one record per CDR3 protein. This sample has about 81,000 distinct CDR3 sequences, with under 10% found just once. RNA extraction used unfractionated whole blood as the source of total RNA. The receptors were gathered from a male donor in good health.

There are many counts of this clonotype. V and J are TRBV9 and TRBJ1-1, with D tentatively TRBD1 (6 bases). CDR1 is SGDLS and CDR2 is YYNGEE in the germline V gene. The V end lost 4 bases, the J end lost 1 base, and 14 bases lay between the germline ends. This CDR3 region has 15 residues. The CDR3 region is CASSPRGNQNTEAFF. CDR3 bases: TGTGCCAGCAGCCCAAGGGGGAACCAGAACACTGAAGCTTTCTTT.

This clonotype has ten or more counts. The chain combines TRBV6-6 with TRBJ2-2; the D call may be TRBD1 or TRBD2 (5 bases each). The germline CDR1 and CDR2 sequences are MNHNY and SVGAGI (reference sequence). Between the trimmed V and J ends, which lost 9 bases and 3 bases, there was a span of 14 bases. The CDR3 spans 14 residues. The CDR3 DNA reads TGTGCCAGTCGGCCGGGGCGAGACACCGGGGAGCTGTTTTTT. Its protein product is CASRPGRDTGELFF.

There are a few counts of this clonotype. The V gene is TRBV4-1, the J gene TRBJ1-1; tentative D call: TRBD1 (6 bases). The CDR3 has 16 amino acids. CDR1 and CDR2 from the germline V gene are MGHRA and YSYEKL. Trimming pared 3 bases from V and 2 bases from J, leaving 16 bases between. CDR3 sequence: CASSHPSRTENTEAFF. CDR3 nucleotide sequence: TGCGCCAGCAGCCACCCTTCGCGGACAGAAAACACTGAAGCTTTCTTT.

The chain employs TRBV7-6 and TRBJ2-7, with a possible D match to TRBD1 (6 bases). The germline V and J ends were trimmed by 2 bases and 1 base, with 9 bases remaining between them. The CDR3 length is 14 residues. Germline loops: CDR1 SGHVS, CDR2 FNYEAQ. CDR3 loop: CASSLSGQSYEQYF. The CDR3 DNA follows: TGTGCCAGCAGCTTATCCGGACAGTCCTACGAGCAGTACTTC.

This clonotype has a count of ten or more. The CDR3 sequence is CASKGTGEGNEQFF. CDR3 sequence (DNA): TGTGCCAGCAAAGGGACCGGGGAAGGCAATGAGCAGTTCTTC. The chain is built from TRBV12-3 or TRBV12-4 and TRBJ2-1; D could derive from TRBD1 or TRBD2 (5 bases each). This CDR3 has 14 amino acids. Trimming shortened V by 7 bases and J by 6 bases, and 16 bases separated the two germline ends.

J is TRBJ1-5 and V is TRBV6-6, with 7 bases matching TRBD1. The germline V gene has CDR1 MNHNY and CDR2 SVGAGI (reference sequence). V lost 5 bases and J lost 2; bases outside the gene matches: 6. CDR3 length: 15 residues. CDR3 DNA: TGTGCCAGCAGTACAGGGGCGTTGGGCAATCAGCCCCAGCATTTT. This encodes CASSTGALGNQPQHF.

This clonotype has a count of ten or more. The chain combines TRBV20-1 with TRBJ1-5; TRBD1 is a possible D gene (5 bases). There are 14 residues in the CDR3. V was cut by 2 bases and J by 3 bases, with 11 bases left in between. Germline CDR1 is DFQATT and CDR2 is SNEGSKA (reference sequence). The CDR3 loop is CSARQGPFNQPQHF. The CDR3 region has the DNA TGCAGTGCTAGACAGGGACCGTTCAATCAGCCCCAGCATTTT.

This clonotype has just one count. This chain uses TRBV12-3 or TRBV12-4 with TRBJ1-1; 7 bases align to TRBD1. Trimming removed 7 bases from V and 4 bases from J; junction bases left unmatched: 9. This CDR3 region has 14 residues. CDR3 loop: CASTLGTVSTEAFF. CDR3 in DNA: TGTGCCAGCACTCTAGGGACAGTGAGCACTGAAGCTTTCTTT.

This clonotype occurred a few times. The chain carries TRBV18 and TRBJ1-1; no definite D call. The CDR3 contains 15 residues. V dropped 3 bases and J dropped 1 base, with 12 bases sitting between them. Germline V gene lookup returns CDR1 KGHSH and CDR2 LQKENI. For the CDR3, the DNA is TGTGCCAGCTCACCGATAGAACATTCGAACACTGAAGCTTTCTTT. This gives the protein CASSPIEHSNTEAFF.

The chain is built from TRBV5-1 and TRBJ1-3, with TRBD1 matching over 7 bases. CDR3 size: 15 residues. The J segment lost 2 bases and the V segment lost 3 bases, leaving 5 bases of the junction unmatched. The germline gives CDR1 SGHRS, CDR2 YFSETQ. The CDR3: CASSSTGQAGNTIYF. The DNA of the CDR3 is TGCGCCAGCAGCTCAACTGGACAGGCTGGAAACACCATATATTTT.

The rearrangement joins TRBV20-1 to TRBJ1-4, with D unclear. The germline CDR1 and CDR2 sequences are DFQATT and SNEGSKA (reference sequence). The V end lost 1 base, the J end lost 2 bases, and 11 bases lay between the germline ends. The CDR3 has 15 amino acids. CDR3 in amino acids: CSARVEAATNEKLFF. CDR3 sequence (DNA): TGCAGTGCTAGAGTAGAGGCAGCTACTAATGAAAAACTGTTTTTT.

This clonotype occurred a few times. The chain joins TRBV6-1 to TRBJ1-1; D is unclear. This CDR3 is 14 amino acids long. From germline, CDR1 is MNHNS and CDR2 SASEGT. Trimming removed 4 bases at V and 6 bases at J, with 15 bases between. CDR3 nucleotide sequence: TGTGCCAGCAGTGTTGGCCCTTTGCTTGCTGAAGCTTTCTTT. Translated: CASSVGPLLAEAFF.

On this clonotype itself: Since a much larger clone is just one base distant, this may be a read error. This chain joins TRBV25-1 and TRBJ2-5; 9 bases map to TRBD2. The germline CDR1 and CDR2 sequences are MGHDK and SYGVNS. Germline trimming cut 4 bases from V and 3 bases from J; bases unmatched to any gene: 3. The CDR3 extends over 14 amino acids. The CDR3 DNA reads as TGTGCCAGCAGTGCTCTAGCGGGGAAAGAGACCCAGTACTTC. Protein: CASSALAGKETQYF.

This clonotype was counted many times. V is TRBV29-1 and J is TRBJ1-1, with 10 nucleotides matching TRBD1. The trim removed 4 bases at V and 5 bases at J, leaving 10 bases unmatched. The germline CDR1 and CDR2 sequences are SQVTM and ANQGSEA. The CDR3 is 15 residues long. The CDR3 DNA reads TGCAGCGTTGCCGGGACAGGGGTGGAAAAAACTGAAGCTTTCTTT. Translation gives CSVAGTGVEKTEAFF.

The chain has TRBV20-1 and TRBJ2-1; tentative D call: TRBD1 (5 bases). Trimming took off 3 bases at V and 4 bases at J, with 7 bases between the two ends. The CDR3 loop spans 12 amino acids. Germline V lookup: CDR1 DFQATT, CDR2 SNEGSKA (reference sequence). The CDR3 DNA reads as TGCAGTGCTAGGGGGCAGTACAATGAGCAGTTCTTC. Its protein product is CSARGQYNEQFF.

This clonotype was detected many times. The V gene is TRBV6-6, the J gene TRBJ2-7, with 7 nucleotides matching TRBD1. V was pared by 4 bases and J by 4 bases, with 7 bases of the junction left unmatched. The CDR3 runs to 14 residues. CDR1 is MNHNY and CDR2 is SVGAGI in the germline V gene (reference sequence). CDR3 in DNA: TGTGCCAGCAGTTTTGGACAGGAACCGTACGAGCAGTACTTC. Translating gives CASSFGQEPYEQYF.

In this sample, this clonotype turned up many times. The chain employs TRBV5-4 and TRBJ1-6; TRBD1 aligns across 7 bases. Germline CDR1 is SGHNT and CDR2 is YYREEE (reference sequence). The CDR3 length is 15 residues. Germline trimming cut 9 bases from V and 0 bases from J; bases unmatched to any gene: 6. The DNA of the CDR3 is TGTGCCACCGGGACAGCAGCCTCCTATAATTCACCCCTCCACTTT. This codes for CATGTAASYNSPLHF.

There are many counts of this clonotype. This chain joins TRBV18 and TRBJ1-6, with TRBD1 identical over 7 bases. V trimming: 3 bases; J trimming: 7 bases; junction bases outside the gene matches: 6. In germline, CDR1 is KGHSH, CDR2 LQKENI. This CDR3 comprises 15 residues. The CDR3 DNA reads TGTGCCAGCTCACCCTGGGACAGAACAAATTCACCCCTCCACTTT. It specifies CASSPWDRTNSPLHF. Combining the CDR3 with reference TRBV18 and TRBJ1-6 gives the whole variable domain NAGVMQNPRHLVRRRGQEARLRCSPMKGHSHVYWYRQLPEEGLKFMVYLQKENIIDESGMPKERFSAEFPKEGPSILRIQQVVRGDSAAYFCASSPWDRTNSPLHFGNGTRLTVT.

This clonotype was detected many times. The chain is built from TRBV7-2 and TRBJ2-3; 13 bases agree with TRBD2. Germline trimming cut 5 bases from V and 2 bases from J; bases unmatched to any gene: 7. The length of the CDR3 is 17 residues. Germline CDR1 is SGHTA and CDR2 is FQGNSA. The CDR3 coding sequence is TGTGCCAGCAGCCCTCGGACTAGCGGGGGCCCCACAGATACGCAGTATTTT. Its protein product is CASSPRTSGGPTDTQYF.

The chain is built from TRBV6-6 and TRBJ2-1; 11 nucleotides match TRBD2. V shed 2 bases, J shed 8 bases, and the junction held 5 bases outside the gene matches. The CDR3 extends over 15 amino acids. Germline CDR1 is MNHNY and CDR2 is SVGAGI (reference sequence). The CDR3 loop reads CASSYGTSGRHEQFF. The CDR3 DNA follows: TGTGCCAGCAGTTACGGGACTAGCGGAAGGCATGAGCAGTTCTTC.

This clonotype was observed at least ten times. The chain employs TRBV6-6 and TRBJ1-6; 9 bases are a match to TRBD1. Germline CDR1 MNHNY, CDR2 SVGAGI (reference sequence). The CDR3 consists of 17 residues. Trimming at V came to 10 bases and at J to 5 bases, leaving 15 bases not matched to a gene. CDR3 protein: CATVPSDRGWDNSPLHF. In nucleotides, the CDR3 is TGTGCCACCGTGCCCTCGGACAGGGGATGGGATAATTCACCCCTCCACTTT.